This is a list of T cell receptor beta chains from one sample in a study of blood T cell repertoires in COVID-19. TCRdb's copy holds only in-frame clones and misses some; the assay was immunoSEQ multiplex PCR. Of about 140,000 clones in the sample, about 82% are singletons; the top ten hold under 6%. Source material: peripheral blood. These receptors all come from a woman of 80 years or more with active or convalescent COVID-19. The CDR3 runs from the conserved cysteine through the conserved F or W. A D gene is named only where the DNA matches it firmly. Clone size appears in some rows only: once, few, many, or a class for an expanded clone.

cdr3_nt cdr3_aa j_call v_call clone_size d_call
TGCGCCAGCAGTGAAACTAGCGGGGGCGCTTCCTACGAGCAGTACTTC CASSETSGGASYEQYF TRBJ2-7 TRBV10-1 NA TRBD2
TGTGCTAGTGGTTTGGACCCAGGGTCCGGAAACACCATATATTTT CASGLDPGSGNTIYF TRBJ1-3 TRBV12-5 NA NA
TGCGCCAGCAGCGGAGGTGGGACTGCGAACACTGAAGCTTTCTTT CASSGGGTANTEAFF TRBJ1-1 TRBV5-1 NA NA
TGTGCCAGCAGCCAAGATCCACCGGGACAGGGCTTTACTGAAGCTTTCTTT CASSQDPPGQGFTEAFF TRBJ1-1 TRBV4-2 few TRBD1
TGTGCCAGCTCACCAGGACAGGCGAACTATGGCTACACCTTC CASSPGQANYGYTF TRBJ1-2 TRBV28 few TRBD1
TGCGCCAGCATCCGGACTCCCTCCTACAATGAGCAGTTCTTC CASIRTPSYNEQFF TRBJ2-1 TRBV5-1 NA NA
TGTGCCAGCAGTCCTACAGGGCCAGGGGGCTACACCTTC CASSPTGPGGYTF TRBJ1-2 TRBV12-3/TRBV12-4 NA NA
TGTGCCAGCAGCCAACCACCCGGGACAGAAAACATTCAGTACTTC CASSQPPGTENIQYF TRBJ2-4 TRBV4-2 NA TRBD1
TGCAGCGTTGAACGTTCGGGACAGGGGAGAAATGGCTACACCTTC CSVERSGQGRNGYTF TRBJ1-2 TRBV29-1 NA TRBD1
TGTGCCAGCACCGTAGCGGGGGGGGACAATGAGCAGTTCTTC CASTVAGGDNEQFF TRBJ2-1 TRBV27 NA TRBD2
TGTGCCAGCAGTTTTGTTGCTAAACAAGCTTTCTTT CASSFVAKQAFF TRBJ1-1 TRBV12-3/TRBV12-4 NA NA